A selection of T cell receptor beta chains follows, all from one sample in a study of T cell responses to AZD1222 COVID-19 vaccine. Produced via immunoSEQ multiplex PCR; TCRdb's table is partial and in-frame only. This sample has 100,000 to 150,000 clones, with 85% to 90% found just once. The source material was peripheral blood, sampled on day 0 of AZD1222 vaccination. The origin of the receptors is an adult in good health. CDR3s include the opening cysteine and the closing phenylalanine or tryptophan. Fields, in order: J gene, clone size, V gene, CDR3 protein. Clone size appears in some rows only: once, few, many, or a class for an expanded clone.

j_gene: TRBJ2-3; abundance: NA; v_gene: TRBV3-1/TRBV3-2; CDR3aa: CASSQRWADTQYF
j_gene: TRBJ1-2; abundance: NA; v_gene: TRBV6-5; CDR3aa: CASGGFHDYGYTF
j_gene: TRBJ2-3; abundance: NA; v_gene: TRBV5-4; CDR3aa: CASSFKTSGGRSKDTQYF
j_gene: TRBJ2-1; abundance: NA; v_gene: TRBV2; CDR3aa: CASSSGRPQQFF
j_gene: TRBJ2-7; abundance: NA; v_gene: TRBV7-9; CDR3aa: CASSLEEGTYEQYF
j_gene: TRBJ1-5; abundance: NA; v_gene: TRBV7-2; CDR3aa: CASSFTGGVNQPQHF
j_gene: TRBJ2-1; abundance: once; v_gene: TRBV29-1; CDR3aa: CSVGRDRGGDEQFF
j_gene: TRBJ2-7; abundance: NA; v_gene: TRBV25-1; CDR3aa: CASSEGQGRSYEQYF
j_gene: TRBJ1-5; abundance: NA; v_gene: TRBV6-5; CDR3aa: CASSPKYSNQPQHF
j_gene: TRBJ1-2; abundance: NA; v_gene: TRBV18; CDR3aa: CASSPTDSNYGYTF
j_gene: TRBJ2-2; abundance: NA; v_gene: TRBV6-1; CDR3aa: CASSEVGQGNGELFF
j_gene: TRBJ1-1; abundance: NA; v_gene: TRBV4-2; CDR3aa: CASSQVEQARRNTEAFF
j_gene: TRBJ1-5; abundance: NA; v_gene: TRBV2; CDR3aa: CASMGLDQPQHF
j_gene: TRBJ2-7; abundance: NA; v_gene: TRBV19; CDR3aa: CASSGTSGTYEQYF
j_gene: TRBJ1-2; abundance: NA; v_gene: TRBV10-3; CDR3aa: CAIQGLEGYTF
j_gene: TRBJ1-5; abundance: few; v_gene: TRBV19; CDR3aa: CASSDDSGDGNQPQHF
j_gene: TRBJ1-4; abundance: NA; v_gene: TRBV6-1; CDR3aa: CASSEGATRNEKLFF
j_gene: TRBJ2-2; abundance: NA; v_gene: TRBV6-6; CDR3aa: CASSYGRVGNTGELFF
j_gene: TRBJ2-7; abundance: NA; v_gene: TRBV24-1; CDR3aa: CATSDLRRVYEQYF
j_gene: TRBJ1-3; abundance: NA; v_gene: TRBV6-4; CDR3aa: CASSVSPGNTIYF
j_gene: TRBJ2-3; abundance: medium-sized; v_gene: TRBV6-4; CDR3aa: CASSDSATDTQYF
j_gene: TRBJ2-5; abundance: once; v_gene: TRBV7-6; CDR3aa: CASSLQTSGTAETQYF
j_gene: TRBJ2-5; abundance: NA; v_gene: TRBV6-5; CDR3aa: CASSYSGTEETQYF
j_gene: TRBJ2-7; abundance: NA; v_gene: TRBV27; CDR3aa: CASSLGASRPGEQYF
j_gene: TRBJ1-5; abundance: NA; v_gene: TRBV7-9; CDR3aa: CASSPGPRANQPQHF